Detailed here is one T cell receptor beta chain. Its specificity is not known. Trimming removed 0 bases from V and 3 bases from J; junction bases left unmatched: 11. This CDR3 is built from 17 residues. Germline lookup yields CDR1 SQVTM and CDR2 ANQGSEA. TCRdb fed the RT-PCR reads into MiXCR, producing one record per CDR3 protein. This sample carries roughly 36,000 distinct CDR3 sequences, 60% of them seen once, and the ten largest clones take about 4.5%. This sample stems from a study of yellow fever vaccine responses in identical twins. Study-wide points: After vaccination, twins' T cell response reportedly seemed partly convergent, partly personalized.

The receptor was isolated from a woman younger than 35 who received the yellow fever vaccine. Sequencing was performed on T cells from blood (PBMCs), unsorted or a sorted subset (not recorded which), taken before or after yellow fever vaccination (not recorded which). This chain joins TRBV29-1 and TRBJ2-7, with 10 bases that match TRBD2. The CDR3 sequence: CSVEDQYGTSEDYEQYF. The CDR3 bases are TGCAGCGTTGAAGATCAATACGGGACTAGCGAGGACTACGAGCAGTACTTC.